This T cell receptor (beta chain) was identified in a study of beta chain features in type 1 diabetes (dated by TCRdb to the late 2010s). For the study in its entirety: Mean age, gender distribution, total cell number and subset yield did not differ between patients and healthy donors. Across all samples, almost 110 million sorted cells were examined, and cell number per subset correlated strongly with RNA yield. Regulatory and stem cell-like memory subsets were obtained from only 8 patients and roughly 8 healthy donors, while naive and central memory subsets were obtained from all 30 or so donors. The study compared the TCRB repertoires of sorted circulating CD4+ T cell subsets in recently diagnosed type 1 diabetes patients with those in matched healthy donors. Study-level results and caveats: Naive, central memory and regulatory TCRB repertoires appeared to be more alike among patients than among healthy donors. At VDJ recombination sites, type 1 diabetes patients had fewer insertions and more deleted nucleotides, which implies abnormalities in thymic rearrangement. Because small numbers of individuals were included in the HLA sub-analyses, any influence of HLA type on TCRB rearrangement was left unresolved. PCR might favor shorter templates, but patient and control samples were amplified and corrected together, so any skew would affect both groups equally. Type 1 diabetes patients showed a moderate but significant shortening of TCRB CDR3 length in all four CD4+ subsets. Because cDNA was sequenced instead of genomic DNA, activated cells with high expression could be over-represented, although the groups did not differ in activation or CD3 levels.

Comments on this clone: Its specific antigen is unknown. No qualities accompany the bases; no much larger clone lies one base away.

According to the germline V gene, CDR1 reads SQVTM and CDR2 reads ANQGSEA. Relative to germline, V is 4 bases shorter and J is 5 bases shorter, with 14 bases between their ends. From its cysteine to its phenylalanine, the CDR3 spans 13 amino acids. The only DNA kept is the CDR3, 39 bases in frame from the first base. The entire isolated RNA was reverse transcribed using the High Capacity cDNA Reverse Transcription Kit, and thus expressed TCRB transcripts were sequenced. Deep immunoSEQ sequencing was applied to naive, central memory and regulatory T cell samples, giving an average of about 3.57 million total reads per sample. Sorted cells were lysed in RLT buffer, and RNA was extracted using DNase-treated RNeasy Micro or Mini kits according to cell number. Each cell subset was processed on its own to prevent cross-contamination, while patient and healthy donor samples were processed together. Using the immunoSEQ multiplex PCR, TCRB sequences were amplified from cDNA into 87-bp fragments spanning the CDR3 region. Sequencing of the amplicons was performed on the Illumina HiSeq platform. On the authors' methods: PCR bias was computationally corrected using synthetic template baselines, reads within Hamming distance 2 were collapsed, and singletons that could not be merged were discarded. Reads were aligned against IMGT so that V, D and J genes, CDR3 length and insertions or deletions at six rearrangement sites could be assigned. Clonotype counts were normalized to sorted cell number within each subset before computing true diversity and Gini coefficients with the tcR R package. The overlap coefficient, calculated on TCRB nucleotide sequences, was used to quantify repertoire sharing. As a proxy for the pre-selection repertoire, out-of-frame TCRB sequences from naive cells were analyzed. TCRdb limited this immuneACCESS table to in-frame rearrangements with V and J called. A share of clones is missing; checked studies link under half to unresolved V genes, and the rest is unexplained. V and J calls and clone size are given by that table; D and trimming were obtained from the DNA. This sample has about 640,000 clones in its table, and over 10% of those were observed once. 0.095% to 0.15% of the sample goes to the ten largest clones.

Each donor gave one peripheral blood draw, averaging roughly 120 mL, which was collected into heparinised tubes. A BD FACSAria II and a panel including CD45RO, CCR7, CD25, CD127, CD95 and CD27 were used to sort naive, central memory, regulatory and stem cell-like memory CD4+ T cells. Purity was above 95% for every sorted population. Right away, PBMCs were isolated by Lymphoprep density gradient centrifugation and were stained directly, with no culture step. So that batch effects would be minimized, each experiment stained and sorted samples in pairs, pairing one healthy donor with one patient. The chain joins TRBV29-1 to TRBJ2-5; the D gene is perhaps TRBD1 or TRBD2, each of them matching over 5 bases. What was sequenced was naive CD4+ T cells from blood. The cell subset or site tag for this specimen amounts to: true naive CD4+ T cells. The sequence came from a man aged 30-40 years with type 1 diabetes. The DNA sequence is TGCAGCGTTGCGGGGCCCTACGGGGAGACCCAGTACTTC. Its protein is CSVAGPYGETQYF.